This is a list of T cell receptor beta chains from one sample in a study of blood T cell repertoires in COVID-19. Using immunoSEQ multiplex PCR, the repertoire was profiled, and TCRdb retains in-frame clones only, with some absent. In the table there are around 200,000 clones, roughly 84% of which are singletons. The sample comprised peripheral blood. The source is a man between 50 and 59 years old with active or convalescent COVID-19. Both conserved end residues are part of each CDR3. The D gene is left open where the match is weak. Clone size is shown for a subset of rows, as once, few, many or a class of expanded clone.

cdr3_length: 14
v_call: TRBV7-2
clone_size: .
d_call: TRBD1
j_call: TRBJ1-5
cdr3_aa: CASSSRDRDQPQHF
cdr3_nt: TGTGCCAGCAGTTCCCGGGACAGAGATCAGCCCCAGCATTTT

cdr3_length: 16
v_call: TRBV19
clone_size: .
d_call: TRBD1
j_call: TRBJ2-3
cdr3_aa: CASSTTRTGGGDTQYF
cdr3_nt: TGTGCCAGTAGTACGACCCGGACAGGGGGCGGAGATACGCAGTATTTT

cdr3_length: 18
v_call: TRBV6-4
clone_size: .
d_call: TRBD1
j_call: TRBJ1-5
cdr3_aa: CASSEHRDRGPFNESQHF
cdr3_nt: TGTGCCAGCAGTGAACACCGGGACAGGGGCCCCTTCAATGAGTCCCAGCATTTT

cdr3_length: 15
v_call: TRBV5-1
clone_size: .
d_call: TRBD1
j_call: TRBJ1-2
cdr3_aa: CASSLGDLRGHGYTF
cdr3_nt: TGCGCCAGCAGCTTGGGGGATCTAAGGGGGCATGGCTACACCTTC

cdr3_length: 16
v_call: TRBV4-2
clone_size: many
d_call: .
j_call: TRBJ2-3
cdr3_aa: CASSQDMPSGTDTQYF
cdr3_nt: TGTGCCAGCAGCCAAGATATGCCTAGCGGCACAGATACGCAGTATTTT

cdr3_length: 13
v_call: TRBV5-1
clone_size: .
d_call: .
j_call: TRBJ2-3
cdr3_aa: CASSLASTDTQYF
cdr3_nt: TGCGCCAGCAGCTTGGCCTCGACAGATACGCAGTATTTT

cdr3_length: 16
v_call: TRBV24-1
clone_size: few
d_call: .
j_call: TRBJ2-1
cdr3_aa: CATSDRAGSSYNEQFF
cdr3_nt: TGTGCCACCAGTGATAGAGCGGGTAGCTCCTACAATGAGCAGTTCTTC

cdr3_length: 16
v_call: TRBV3-1/TRBV3-2
clone_size: .
d_call: .
j_call: TRBJ1-3
cdr3_aa: CASSQSRGYPGNTIYF
cdr3_nt: TGTGCCAGCAGCCAATCGCGGGGATACCCTGGAAACACCATATATTTT

cdr3_length: 16
v_call: TRBV6-1
clone_size: .
d_call: .
j_call: TRBJ2-4
cdr3_aa: CASSEKQGWAKNIQYF
cdr3_nt: TGTGCCAGCAGTGAAAAACAGGGCTGGGCCAAAAACATTCAGTACTTC

cdr3_length: 16
v_call: TRBV7-7
clone_size: .
d_call: TRBD1
j_call: TRBJ2-5
cdr3_aa: CASSLYGQGGQETQYF
cdr3_nt: TGTGCCAGCAGCTTATACGGACAGGGGGGTCAGGAGACCCAGTACTTC

cdr3_length: 16
v_call: TRBV24-1
clone_size: .
d_call: .
j_call: TRBJ2-3
cdr3_aa: CATSDSVGPGTDTQYF
cdr3_nt: TGTGCCACCAGTGATTCGGTGGGGCCCGGGACAGATACGCAGTATTTT

cdr3_length: 15
v_call: TRBV9
clone_size: .
d_call: .
j_call: TRBJ1-6
cdr3_aa: CASSSHRVPNSPLHF
cdr3_nt: TGTGCCAGCAGCTCACACAGGGTCCCAAATTCACCCCTCCACTTT

cdr3_length: 15
v_call: TRBV12-5
clone_size: .
d_call: .
j_call: TRBJ1-5
cdr3_aa: CASGFWQGGIQPQHF
cdr3_nt: TGTGCTAGTGGTTTTTGGCAGGGAGGTATTCAGCCCCAGCATTTT

cdr3_length: 14
v_call: TRBV7-2
clone_size: .
d_call: TRBD1
j_call: TRBJ2-1
cdr3_aa: CASSPRTGSNEQFF
cdr3_nt: TGTGCCAGCAGCCCCCGGACAGGGAGTAATGAGCAGTTCTTC

cdr3_length: 12
v_call: TRBV3-1/TRBV3-2
clone_size: .
d_call: TRBD2
j_call: TRBJ2-7
cdr3_aa: CATGGTSYEQYF
cdr3_nt: TGTGCCACGGGGGGGACCTCCTACGAGCAGTACTTC

cdr3_length: 12
v_call: TRBV19
clone_size: .
d_call: TRBD2
j_call: TRBJ2-1
cdr3_aa: CASSASGLEQFF
cdr3_nt: TGTGCCAGTAGTGCTAGCGGGCTAGAGCAGTTCTTC

cdr3_length: 15
v_call: TRBV7-2
clone_size: .
d_call: .
j_call: TRBJ1-6
cdr3_aa: CASTAGLNYNSPLHF
cdr3_nt: TGTGCCAGCACCGCGGGACTGAACTATAATTCACCCCTCCACTTT

cdr3_length: 14
v_call: TRBV20-1
clone_size: .
d_call: TRBD2
j_call: TRBJ2-7
cdr3_aa: CSASLSGGPGEQYF
cdr3_nt: TGCAGTGCTAGTCTCAGCGGGGGGCCTGGCGAGCAGTACTTC

cdr3_length: 14
v_call: TRBV3-1/TRBV3-2
clone_size: .
d_call: .
j_call: TRBJ1-3
cdr3_aa: CASSLREAGNTIYF
cdr3_nt: TGTGCCAGCAGCCTCAGGGAGGCTGGAAACACCATATATTTT

cdr3_length: 14
v_call: TRBV7-3
clone_size: .
d_call: .
j_call: TRBJ1-2
cdr3_aa: CASSLTPYGERYTF
cdr3_nt: TGTGCCAGCAGCTTAACACCATACGGGGAACGCTACACCTTC

cdr3_length: 17
v_call: TRBV6-1
clone_size: .
d_call: TRBD1
j_call: TRBJ1-5
cdr3_aa: CASSGQGFLFSNQPQHF
cdr3_nt: TGTGCCAGCAGTGGACAGGGGTTTTTGTTTAGCAATCAGCCCCAGCATTTT

cdr3_length: 15
v_call: TRBV27
clone_size: .
d_call: .
j_call: TRBJ1-5
cdr3_aa: CASTESGGLHQPQHF
cdr3_nt: TGTGCCAGTACAGAATCGGGGGGTTTACATCAGCCCCAGCATTTT

cdr3_length: 17
v_call: TRBV3-1/TRBV3-2
clone_size: .
d_call: TRBD1
j_call: TRBJ2-1
cdr3_aa: CASSQDNLEGADNEQFF
cdr3_nt: TGTGCCAGCAGCCAAGATAACCTCGAGGGGGCGGACAATGAGCAGTTCTTC

cdr3_length: 14
v_call: TRBV3-1/TRBV3-2
clone_size: .
d_call: .
j_call: TRBJ1-2
cdr3_aa: CASSQDWADYGYTF
cdr3_nt: TGTGCCAGCAGCCAAGATTGGGCAGACTATGGCTACACCTTC

cdr3_length: 14
v_call: TRBV9
clone_size: .
d_call: .
j_call: TRBJ2-3
cdr3_aa: CASSESPSPDTQYF
cdr3_nt: TGTGCCAGCAGCGAGAGTCCGAGCCCGGATACGCAGTATTTT

cdr3_length: 14
v_call: TRBV3-1/TRBV3-2
clone_size: once
d_call: .
j_call: TRBJ1-1
cdr3_aa: CASSSTGQNTEAFF
cdr3_nt: TGTGCCAGCAGCTCGACAGGCCAGAACACTGAAGCTTTCTTT

cdr3_length: 14
v_call: TRBV2
clone_size: .
d_call: .
j_call: TRBJ1-4
cdr3_aa: CASRNLRANEKLFF
cdr3_nt: TGTGCCAGCAGGAATTTGAGGGCTAATGAAAAACTGTTTTTT

cdr3_length: 15
v_call: TRBV24-1
clone_size: .
d_call: .
j_call: TRBJ2-3
cdr3_aa: CATSDGGTSTDTQYF
cdr3_nt: TGTGCCACCAGCGATGGGGGGACTAGCACAGATACGCAGTATTTT

cdr3_length: 13
v_call: TRBV30
clone_size: few
d_call: .
j_call: TRBJ1-1
cdr3_aa: CAWRRRENTEAFF
cdr3_nt: TGTGCCTGGAGGCGTAGAGAGAATACTGAAGCTTTCTTT

cdr3_length: 15
v_call: TRBV7-3
clone_size: .
d_call: .
j_call: TRBJ2-2
cdr3_aa: CASSPRVGSPGELFF
cdr3_nt: TGTGCCAGCAGCCCCCGGGTTGGGAGCCCCGGGGAGCTGTTTTTT

cdr3_length: 16
v_call: TRBV10-2
clone_size: .
d_call: TRBD2
j_call: TRBJ2-5
cdr3_aa: CASSRGLAGGQETQYF
cdr3_nt: TGCGCCAGCAGCCGAGGACTAGCGGGGGGGCAAGAGACCCAGTACTTC

cdr3_length: 13
v_call: TRBV11-3
clone_size: .
d_call: .
j_call: TRBJ2-3
cdr3_aa: CASSLAERDTQYF
cdr3_nt: TGTGCCAGCAGCTTAGCCGAGAGAGATACGCAGTATTTT

cdr3_length: 15
v_call: TRBV6-5
clone_size: .
d_call: .
j_call: TRBJ1-2
cdr3_aa: CASTSLDSYHYGYTF
cdr3_nt: TGTGCCAGCACGTCTTTGGACAGCTACCATTATGGCTACACCTTC

cdr3_length: 13
v_call: TRBV6-5
clone_size: .
d_call: TRBD2
j_call: TRBJ2-1
cdr3_aa: CASRSGGTHEQFF
cdr3_nt: TGTGCCAGTCGGAGCGGGGGGACTCATGAGCAGTTCTTC

cdr3_length: 12
v_call: TRBV12-3/TRBV12-4
clone_size: .
d_call: .
j_call: TRBJ1-5
cdr3_aa: CASSFPYQPQHF
cdr3_nt: TGTGCCAGCAGTTTTCCCTATCAGCCCCAGCATTTT

cdr3_length: 18
v_call: TRBV4-1
clone_size: .
d_call: TRBD2
j_call: TRBJ2-4
cdr3_aa: CASSQARGGPLDKNIQYF
cdr3_nt: TGCGCCAGCAGCCAAGCCCGGGGGGGGCCTCTGGACAAAAACATTCAGTACTTC

cdr3_length: 15
v_call: TRBV27
clone_size: .
d_call: .
j_call: TRBJ1-6
cdr3_aa: CASSLADRGRTPLHF
cdr3_nt: TGTGCCAGCAGTTTAGCAGACCGAGGGAGGACACCCCTCCACTTT

cdr3_length: 15
v_call: TRBV19
clone_size: .
d_call: .
j_call: TRBJ1-2
cdr3_aa: CASRAPLGEDYGYTF
cdr3_nt: TGTGCCAGTAGGGCCCCCTTGGGGGAGGACTATGGCTACACCTTC

cdr3_length: 15
v_call: TRBV5-4
clone_size: .
d_call: .
j_call: TRBJ2-3
cdr3_aa: CASSLEASSTDTQYF
cdr3_nt: TGTGCCAGCAGCTTGGAAGCGTCTAGCACAGATACGCAGTATTTT

cdr3_length: 15
v_call: TRBV7-8
clone_size: few
d_call: .
j_call: TRBJ2-1
cdr3_aa: CASSSGQSSYNEQFF
cdr3_nt: TGTGCCAGCAGCAGTGGACAGAGCTCCTACAATGAGCAGTTCTTC

cdr3_length: 14
v_call: TRBV2
clone_size: few
d_call: .
j_call: TRBJ1-6
cdr3_aa: CASRVRRVKSPLHF
cdr3_nt: TGTGCCAGCAGGGTTCGCAGGGTCAAATCACCCCTCCACTTT

cdr3_length: 17
v_call: TRBV18
clone_size: .
d_call: TRBD1
j_call: TRBJ2-4
cdr3_aa: CASSPLWDRGSQNIQYF
cdr3_nt: TGTGCCAGCTCACCACTTTGGGACAGGGGGTCGCAAAACATTCAGTACTTC

cdr3_length: 17
v_call: TRBV10-3
clone_size: .
d_call: TRBD2
j_call: TRBJ2-3
cdr3_aa: CAISPGRGGVGTDTQYF
cdr3_nt: TGTGCCATCAGCCCCGGGCGGGGGGGCGTGGGCACAGATACGCAGTATTTT

cdr3_length: 15
v_call: TRBV5-1
clone_size: .
d_call: TRBD1
j_call: TRBJ1-1
cdr3_aa: CASSWGQVPNTEAFF
cdr3_nt: TGCGCCAGCAGCTGGGGACAGGTACCGAACACTGAAGCTTTCTTT

cdr3_length: 14
v_call: TRBV6-4
clone_size: few
d_call: .
j_call: TRBJ2-2
cdr3_aa: CASSEQPHTGELFF
cdr3_nt: TGTGCCAGCAGTGAACAGCCACACACCGGGGAGCTGTTTTTT

cdr3_length: 16
v_call: TRBV6-5
clone_size: .
d_call: TRBD1
j_call: TRBJ1-2
cdr3_aa: CASSWFGQDTNYGYTF
cdr3_nt: TGTGCCAGCAGTTGGTTCGGACAGGATACTAACTATGGCTACACCTTC

cdr3_length: 14
v_call: TRBV11-2
clone_size: once
d_call: .
j_call: TRBJ2-3
cdr3_aa: CASSLIQGIDTQYF
cdr3_nt: TGTGCCAGCAGCTTAATTCAGGGAATAGATACGCAGTATTTT

cdr3_length: 14
v_call: TRBV27
clone_size: .
d_call: .
j_call: TRBJ1-2
cdr3_aa: CASSRTGGDYGYTF
cdr3_nt: TGTGCCAGCAGTAGGACCGGAGGAGACTATGGCTACACCTTC

cdr3_length: 15
v_call: TRBV28
clone_size: .
d_call: .
j_call: TRBJ1-5
cdr3_aa: CASSLFGQNNQPQHF
cdr3_nt: TGTGCCAGCAGTTTATTCGGACAGAACAATCAGCCCCAGCATTTT

cdr3_length: 13
v_call: TRBV6-5
clone_size: .
d_call: TRBD1
j_call: TRBJ1-2
cdr3_aa: CASSYGTGVGYTF
cdr3_nt: TGTGCCAGCAGTTACGGGACAGGGGTCGGCTACACCTTC

cdr3_length: 13
v_call: TRBV7-9
clone_size: few
d_call: .
j_call: TRBJ1-5
cdr3_aa: CASSLSVNQPQHF
cdr3_nt: TGTGCCAGCAGCTTATCGGTAAATCAGCCCCAGCATTTT

cdr3_length: 14
v_call: TRBV2
clone_size: few
d_call: TRBD1
j_call: TRBJ2-7
cdr3_aa: CASSGLDRGYEQYF
cdr3_nt: TGTGCCAGCAGTGGGCTTGACAGGGGCTACGAGCAGTACTTC

cdr3_length: 13
v_call: TRBV11-2
clone_size: .
d_call: .
j_call: TRBJ2-5
cdr3_aa: CASTPRDQETQYF
cdr3_nt: TGTGCCAGCACCCCCCGGGACCAAGAGACCCAGTACTTC

cdr3_length: 13
v_call: TRBV12-3/TRBV12-4
clone_size: .
d_call: .
j_call: TRBJ2-7
cdr3_aa: CASSLGAAYEQYF
cdr3_nt: TGTGCCAGCAGTTTGGGCGCCGCCTACGAGCAGTACTTC

cdr3_length: 13
v_call: TRBV7-9
clone_size: .
d_call: .
j_call: TRBJ2-2
cdr3_aa: CASSPVVSGELFF
cdr3_nt: TGTGCCAGCAGCCCGGTCGTCTCCGGGGAGCTGTTTTTT